The rows below give T cell receptor beta chains drawn from one sample of a study of cytomegalovirus exposure and HLA in healthy donors. The protocol was immunoSEQ multiplex PCR, while the TCRdb copy is restricted to in-frame clones and leaves out a portion. The table includes over 100,000 clones, approximately 78% detected once. The sequenced material came from PBMCs. Source of these receptors: a woman aged 45-59 years in good health and CMV-seropositive. CDR3s include the opening cysteine and the closing phenylalanine or tryptophan. Each record gives: clone size, D gene, V gene, CDR3 length, J gene, CDR3 protein, CDR3 DNA. A D gene is named only where the DNA matches it firmly. Only part of the rows carry a size: once, few, many, or a class if the clone is expanded.

size: -; D: -; V: TRBV5-6; length: 16; J: TRBJ2-6; CDR3: CASSLVGGSGANGLTF; DNA: TGTGCCAGCAGCTTGGTAGGGGGATCCGGGGCCAACGGCCTGACTTTC
size: -; D: -; V: TRBV5-4; length: 13; J: TRBJ2-7; CDR3: CASSFPDSYEQYF; DNA: TGTGCCAGCAGCTTCCCAGATTCCTACGAGCAGTACTTC
size: once; D: -; V: TRBV4-1; length: 13; J: TRBJ2-7; CDR3: CASSQDPRDEQYF; DNA: TGCGCCAGCAGCCAAGATCCTAGAGACGAGCAGTACTTC
size: -; D: -; V: TRBV10-1; length: 16; J: TRBJ2-1; CDR3: CASSEGGFSSYNEQFF; DNA: TGCGCCAGCAGTGAAGGCGGTTTCAGCTCCTACAATGAGCAGTTCTTC
size: -; D: -; V: TRBV9; length: 14; J: TRBJ1-2; CDR3: CASSVSRERYGYTF; DNA: TGTGCCAGCAGCGTTTCGAGGGAGAGGTATGGCTACACCTTC
size: -; D: TRBD1; V: TRBV10-3; length: 14; J: TRBJ2-3; CDR3: CAISGGQGPDTQYF; DNA: TGTGCCATCAGTGGGGGACAGGGTCCAGATACGCAGTATTTT
size: once; D: TRBD2; V: TRBV30; length: 14; J: TRBJ2-5; CDR3: CAYSSGRGQETQYF; DNA: TGTGCCTATTCTAGCGGGAGGGGCCAAGAGACCCAGTACTTC
size: -; D: -; V: TRBV25-1; length: 14; J: TRBJ1-1; CDR3: CASSEQDRNTEAFF; DNA: TGTGCCAGCAGTGAGCAAGACAGGAACACTGAAGCTTTCTTT
size: -; D: -; V: TRBV7-2; length: 12; J: TRBJ2-4; CDR3: CASSFFSNIQYF; DNA: TGTGCCAGCAGCTTCTTTTCTAACATTCAGTACTTC
size: -; D: TRBD1; V: TRBV2; length: 15; J: TRBJ2-2; CDR3: CASSFSPGGTGELFF; DNA: TGTGCCAGCAGTTTTTCCCCAGGGGGAACCGGGGAGCTGTTTTTT
size: -; D: TRBD2; V: TRBV7-2; length: 15; J: TRBJ2-3; CDR3: CASSLGLAGEDTQYF; DNA: TGTGCCAGCAGCTTAGGATTAGCGGGGGAGGATACGCAGTATTTT
size: few; D: -; V: TRBV19; length: 14; J: TRBJ1-2; CDR3: CASSMGRLFLGYTF; DNA: TGTGCCAGTAGTATGGGGCGGCTTTTCTTGGGCTACACCTTC
size: -; D: TRBD1; V: TRBV18; length: 17; J: TRBJ1-1; CDR3: CASSPRGQGGRGNKAFF; DNA: TGTGCCAGCTCACCCAGGGGACAGGGAGGAAGGGGAAATAAAGCTTTCTTT
size: -; D: TRBD2; V: TRBV5-4; length: 15; J: TRBJ2-7; CDR3: CASSLAGSGGYEQYF; DNA: TGTGCCAGCAGCTTGGCGGGTAGCGGGGGCTACGAGCAGTACTTC
size: -; D: -; V: TRBV9; length: 17; J: TRBJ2-1; CDR3: CASSGGGGSRSYNEQFF; DNA: TGTGCCAGCAGCGGAGGGGGGGGGAGCCGGTCCTACAATGAGCAGTTCTTC
size: -; D: -; V: TRBV12-5; length: 12; J: TRBJ1-1; CDR3: CASGFMNTEAFF; DNA: TGTGCTAGTGGTTTTATGAACACTGAAGCTTTCTTT
size: -; D: -; V: TRBV27; length: 13; J: TRBJ2-2; CDR3: CASSRSGTGELFF; DNA: TGTGCCAGCAGCAGAAGTGGCACCGGGGAGCTGTTTTTT
size: -; D: -; V: TRBV7-2; length: 14; J: TRBJ2-7; CDR3: CASSLLGTSYEQYF; DNA: TGTGCCAGCAGCTTACTCGGGACTTCCTACGAGCAGTACTTC
size: -; D: TRBD1; V: TRBV19; length: 14; J: TRBJ1-2; CDR3: CASSTATGNYGYTF; DNA: TGTGCCAGTAGTACTGCGACAGGGAACTATGGCTACACCTTC
size: -; D: TRBD1; V: TRBV6-5; length: 14; J: TRBJ1-1; CDR3: CASSYLATGGEAFF; DNA: TGTGCCAGCAGTTACCTGGCCACAGGGGGTGAAGCTTTCTTT
size: -; D: -; V: TRBV13; length: 14; J: TRBJ1-3; CDR3: CASSLGRGRDTIYF; DNA: TGTGCCAGCAGCCTGGGCAGGGGTCGGGACACCATATATTTT
size: -; D: TRBD2; V: TRBV4-2; length: 16; J: TRBJ2-3; CDR3: CASSQEAGERADTQYF; DNA: TGTGCCAGCAGCCAAGAAGCGGGAGAACGGGCAGATACGCAGTATTTT
size: -; D: -; V: TRBV28; length: 16; J: TRBJ1-4; CDR3: CASSPLFGSFREKLFF; DNA: TGTGCCAGCAGTCCCCTCTTCGGGTCGTTTAGGGAAAAACTGTTTTTT
size: few; D: TRBD1; V: TRBV19; length: 14; J: TRBJ2-1; CDR3: CASSTGTVYNEQFF; DNA: TGTGCCAGTAGTACCGGGACAGTCTACAATGAGCAGTTCTTC
size: few; D: TRBD1; V: TRBV2; length: 14; J: TRBJ1-2; CDR3: CASSDGQGDYGYTF; DNA: TGTGCCAGCAGTGATGGGCAGGGGGACTATGGCTACACCTTC
size: few; D: TRBD1; V: TRBV5-4; length: 15; J: TRBJ2-2; CDR3: CASRPGQGMHGELFF; DNA: TGTGCCAGCAGGCCAGGACAGGGGATGCACGGGGAGCTGTTTTTT
size: once; D: TRBD2; V: TRBV9; length: 15; J: TRBJ2-1; CDR3: CASSVGLAAVNEQFF; DNA: TGTGCCAGCAGCGTGGGACTAGCGGCAGTCAATGAGCAGTTCTTC
size: -; D: TRBD1; V: TRBV6-5; length: 15; J: TRBJ1-2; CDR3: CASSYWDSTNYGYTF; DNA: TGTGCCAGCAGTTACTGGGACAGTACGAACTATGGCTACACCTTC
size: -; D: -; V: TRBV6-6; length: 16; J: TRBJ1-4; CDR3: CASTPGLGATNEKLFF; DNA: TGTGCCAGCACCCCGGGACTCGGGGCGACTAATGAAAAACTGTTTTTT
size: -; D: -; V: TRBV29-1; length: 12; J: TRBJ2-1; CDR3: CSVVGPHNEQFF; DNA: TGCAGCGTTGTGGGGCCCCATAATGAGCAGTTCTTC
size: -; D: TRBD2; V: TRBV7-9; length: 15; J: TRBJ2-5; CDR3: CASASGGGPQETQYF; DNA: TGTGCCAGCGCAAGCGGCGGGGGGCCTCAAGAGACCCAGTACTTC
size: -; D: -; V: TRBV9; length: 13; J: TRBJ2-7; CDR3: CASSATTGYEQYF; DNA: TGTGCCAGCAGCGCAACTACAGGCTACGAGCAGTACTTC
size: -; D: TRBD1; V: TRBV6-6; length: 14; J: TRBJ1-1; CDR3: CASSKTGVNTEAFF; DNA: TGTGCCAGCAGCAAGACAGGGGTGAACACTGAAGCTTTCTTT
size: -; D: TRBD1; V: TRBV7-3; length: 15; J: TRBJ2-1; CDR3: CASSPRGSSYNEQFF; DNA: TGTGCCAGCAGCCCCAGGGGGTCATCCTACAATGAGCAGTTCTTC
size: few; D: TRBD2; V: TRBV5-1; length: 15; J: TRBJ2-7; CDR3: CASSPRLAGAYEQYF; DNA: TGCGCCAGCAGCCCTCGACTAGCGGGCGCCTACGAGCAGTACTTC